The present T cell receptor (beta chain) was sequenced within a study of CD8 T cells in ankylosing spondylitis. At least ten counts were recorded for this clonotype. Germline lookup yields CDR1 DFQATT and CDR2 SNEGSKA (reference sequence). Trimming shortened V by 0 bases and J by 1 base, and 17 bases separated the two germline ends. The CDR3 spans 17 residues. One entry per CDR3 protein results from TCRdb running MiXCR on the 5' RACE reads. The table records 200,000 to 250,000 distinct CDR3 sequences, 20% to 30% of them present only once. Material: blood, either unsorted or a sorted T cell fraction (not recorded which). The TCR sequence derives from a male donor with ankylosing spondylitis or in good health (not recorded which). The rearrangement joins TRBV20-1 to TRBJ2-3, with D possibly TRBD2 on 7 matching bases. CDR3 bases: TGCAGTGCTAGAGATTGGAAAGGGGGGGGAGGCACAGATACGCAGTATTTT. Translated, it gives CSARDWKGGGGTDTQYF.